This T cell receptor beta chain originates from a study of T cell changes during pregnancy in multiple sclerosis. This table comes from immunoSEQ multiplex PCR, and its TCRdb copy is limited to in-frame clones, with some not included. The sample records 25,000 to 40,000 clones, 89% being singletons. The CDR3 is 12 amino acids. CDR1 SGHAT and CDR2 FQNNGV come from the germline V gene. V was cut by 3 bases and J by 6 bases, with 9 bases left in between. Material: CD8+ T cells from peripheral blood mononuclear cells, obtained in the second trimester of pregnancy. This sequence was found in a female donor with multiple sclerosis, enrolled in a pregnancy study. The chain recombines TRBV11-2 with TRBJ2-7, with D possibly being TRBD2 (5 bases). The CDR3 protein is CASSLNGIEQYF. CDR3 coding DNA: TGTGCCAGCAGCTTGAACGGGATCGAGCAGTACTTC.